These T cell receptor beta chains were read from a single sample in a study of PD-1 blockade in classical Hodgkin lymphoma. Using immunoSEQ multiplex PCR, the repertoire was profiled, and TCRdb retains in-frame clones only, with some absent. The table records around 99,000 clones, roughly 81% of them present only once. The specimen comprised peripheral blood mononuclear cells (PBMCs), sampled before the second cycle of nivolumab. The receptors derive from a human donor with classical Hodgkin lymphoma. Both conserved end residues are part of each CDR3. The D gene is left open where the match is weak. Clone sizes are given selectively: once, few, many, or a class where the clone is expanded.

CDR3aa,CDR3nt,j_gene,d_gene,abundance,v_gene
CASTNLAEQYF,TGTGCCAGCACTAACCTGGCGGAGCAGTACTTC,TRBJ2-7,NA,NA,TRBV6-1
CASSFGTASSYEQYF,TGTGCCAGCAGCTTCGGGACCGCAAGCTCCTACGAGCAGTACTTC,TRBJ2-7,NA,NA,TRBV7-9
CASSPGPSRDTQYF,TGTGCCAGCAGCCCCGGACCCTCCAGGGATACGCAGTATTTT,TRBJ2-3,NA,few,TRBV7-3
CASSLDPAAYEQYF,TGTGCCAGCAGCTTAGATCCCGCAGCCTACGAGCAGTACTTC,TRBJ2-7,NA,many,TRBV7-9
CAISLGTENTEAFF,TGTGCCATCAGCCTCGGGACGGAGAACACTGAAGCTTTCTTT,TRBJ1-1,NA,once,TRBV10-3
CAISPSGRVNEQFF,TGTGCCATCAGCCCTAGCGGGAGAGTCAATGAGCAGTTCTTC,TRBJ2-1,TRBD2,NA,TRBV10-3
CASSVGLRAYNEQFF,TGTGCCAGCAGCGTAGGGCTAAGGGCCTACAATGAGCAGTTCTTC,TRBJ2-1,NA,NA,TRBV9
CASSSAGTGSYEQYF,TGTGCCAGCAGTTCTGCCGGGACAGGGAGCTACGAGCAGTACTTC,TRBJ2-7,TRBD1,NA,TRBV28
CAISETAGVEKLFF,TGTGCCATCAGTGAGACGGCAGGGGTAGAAAAACTGTTTTTT,TRBJ1-4,NA,NA,TRBV10-3
CASSPRRDTEPQHF,TGTGCCAGCTCACCCCGACGGGATACCGAGCCCCAGCATTTT,TRBJ1-5,NA,NA,TRBV18
CASSSLEAGGREQFF,TGTGCCAGCAGCTCCCTCGAAGCGGGAGGGAGGGAGCAGTTCTTC,TRBJ2-1,TRBD2,few,TRBV6-5
CASSVRKGLAGELFF,TGTGCCAGCAGCGTCCGAAAAGGGTTGGCCGGGGAGCTGTTTTTT,TRBJ2-2,NA,NA,TRBV4-2
CASSPSGIGEQYF,TGTGCCAGTTCCCCTAGCGGGATCGGCGAGCAGTACTTC,TRBJ2-7,TRBD2,NA,TRBV18
CASSLLSSGNTIYF,TGCGCCAGCAGCTTACTGAGCTCTGGAAACACCATATATTTT,TRBJ1-3,NA,NA,TRBV5-1
CASNPQWGQGVYEQFF,TGTGCCAGCAACCCCCAGTGGGGACAGGGGGTTTATGAGCAGTTCTTC,TRBJ2-1,TRBD1,NA,TRBV2
CASSLRGENYGYTF,TGTGCCAGCAGCCTCAGGGGCGAAAACTATGGCTACACCTTC,TRBJ1-2,NA,NA,TRBV7-8
CASSFVGQAQETQYF,TGTGCCAGCAGTTTTGTGGGACAGGCCCAAGAGACCCAGTACTTC,TRBJ2-5,TRBD1,NA,TRBV28
CASSPGGGDGYTF,TGTGCCAGCTCACCGGGTGGAGGGGATGGCTACACCTTC,TRBJ1-2,NA,few,TRBV18
CASSRGGWGSYEQYF,TGTGCCAGCAGCCGCGGCGGGTGGGGCTCCTACGAGCAGTACTTC,TRBJ2-7,NA,NA,TRBV5-6
CASNLRVSQPQHF,TGTGCCAGCAATCTTCGGGTCAGTCAGCCCCAGCATTTT,TRBJ1-5,NA,NA,TRBV2
CSVGEGGDPNQPQHF,TGCAGCGTTGGGGAGGGGGGAGACCCCAATCAGCCCCAGCATTTT,TRBJ1-5,NA,once,TRBV29-1
CAISEGGNGEQYF,TGTGCCATCAGTGAGGGCGGGAATGGAGAGCAGTACTTC,TRBJ2-7,NA,NA,TRBV10-3
CASSSSGTGNHEQYF,TGTGCCAGCAGTTCCTCCGGGACAGGGAACCACGAGCAGTACTTC,TRBJ2-7,TRBD1,NA,TRBV6-5
CAISEGTGGTNGYTF,TGTGCCATCAGTGAGGGGACAGGGGGGACGAATGGCTACACCTTC,TRBJ1-2,TRBD1,once,TRBV10-3
CASSAQAGGYYEQYF,TGTGCCAGCAGCGCCCAAGCGGGAGGGTACTACGAGCAGTACTTC,TRBJ2-7,TRBD2,NA,TRBV7-3
CAISESQGHPNTEAFF,TGTGCCATCAGTGAGTCACAGGGGCACCCAAACACTGAAGCTTTCTTT,TRBJ1-1,TRBD1,NA,TRBV10-3
CASGAVQETQYF,TGTGCCAGCGGCGCGGTACAAGAGACCCAGTACTTC,TRBJ2-5,NA,NA,TRBV2
CASSLGTGVQQYF,TGTGCCAGCAGCTTAGGGACTGGAGTACAGCAGTACTTC,TRBJ2-7,NA,NA,TRBV7-2
CASSPEDFFGYTF,TGTGCCAGCTCACCAGAGGATTTTTTCGGCTACACCTTC,TRBJ1-2,NA,NA,TRBV18
CAISEPKGTLQVYTQYF,TGTGCCATCAGTGAGCCCAAAGGGACGCTGCAGGTGTATACGCAGTATTTT,TRBJ2-3,NA,NA,TRBV10-3
CASSFYRGQAYSGNTIYF,TGTGCCAGCAGCTTCTACAGGGGACAGGCTTACTCTGGAAACACCATATATTTT,TRBJ1-3,TRBD1,NA,TRBV11-2
CASSLKDTQYF,TGTGCCAGCAGCTTAAAAGATACGCAGTATTTT,TRBJ2-3,NA,NA,TRBV7-2
CASSSGILETQYF,TGTGCCAGCAGCTCCGGGATTTTGGAGACCCAGTACTTC,TRBJ2-5,NA,once,TRBV7-7
CASSSYREYTDTQYF,TGTGCCAGCAGTTCCTACAGGGAATACACAGATACGCAGTATTTT,TRBJ2-3,NA,once,TRBV27
CASSLDTSGRAQYF,TGTGCCAGCAGCTTAGATACTAGCGGGAGGGCCCAGTACTTC,TRBJ2-5,TRBD2,NA,TRBV7-9
CASSSQGYGYTF,TGTGCCAGCAGCTCCCAGGGCTATGGCTACACCTTC,TRBJ1-2,NA,NA,TRBV9
CASRPWTSGRGDTGELFF,TGTGCCAGCAGGCCTTGGACTAGCGGGAGAGGGGACACCGGGGAGCTGTTTTTT,TRBJ2-2,TRBD2,few,TRBV2
CASSLVVGRRTGELFF,TGTGCCAGCAGCTTAGTCGTGGGTAGGAGGACCGGGGAGCTGTTTTTT,TRBJ2-2,NA,NA,TRBV11-2
CASSLTSVRSTDTQYF,TGTGCCAGCAGCCTAACTAGCGTCAGAAGCACAGATACGCAGTATTTT,TRBJ2-3,TRBD2,NA,TRBV9
CASSQIGIDEQYF,TGCGCCAGCAGCCAAATAGGGATCGACGAGCAGTACTTC,TRBJ2-7,NA,few,TRBV4-1
CASSIDMDRASYTF,TGTGCCAGTAGTATAGACATGGACAGGGCGAGCTACACCTTC,TRBJ1-2,TRBD1,NA,TRBV19
CASSSHPADTQYF,TGTGCCAGCAGCAGCCACCCGGCAGATACGCAGTATTTT,TRBJ2-3,NA,NA,TRBV7-2
CASGSTSGGDTGELFF,TGTGCTAGTGGTTCAACTAGCGGAGGGGACACCGGGGAGCTGTTTTTT,TRBJ2-2,TRBD2,NA,TRBV12-5
CASSTSLAGHSYEQYF,TGCGCCAGCAGTACCAGTCTAGCGGGGCACTCCTACGAGCAGTACTTC,TRBJ2-7,TRBD2,NA,TRBV5-1
CASSPDIQDYEQYF,TGCGCCAGCAGCCCGGACATACAAGACTACGAGCAGTACTTC,TRBJ2-7,NA,few,TRBV10-1
CASGPPMGGNTEAFF,TGTGCTAGTGGTCCCCCGATGGGAGGAAACACTGAAGCTTTCTTT,TRBJ1-1,NA,NA,TRBV12-5
CASSLTRTEAFF,TGTGCCAGCAGTTTAACCCGGACTGAAGCTTTCTTT,TRBJ1-1,NA,few,TRBV28
CASSGQSSYEQYF,TGCGCCAGCTCCGGACAGTCCTCCTACGAGCAGTACTTC,TRBJ2-7,NA,many,TRBV5-1